The 9 T cell receptor beta chains below were found in one sample sequenced in a study of cytomegalovirus exposure and HLA in healthy donors. This PCR relied on a set of 60 Vbeta primers and 13 Jbeta primers. TCRdb's table, derived via immunoSEQ multiplex PCR, lists solely in-frame clones and lacks some. The sample lists 90,000 to 120,000 clones; roughly 78% were seen once. Sequences were obtained from PBMCs. Receptors were obtained from a middle-aged woman in good health and CMV-seronegative.

J is TRBJ2-7 and V is TRBV28; TRBD2 agrees at 11 bases. V lost 6 bases and J lost 6; bases outside the gene matches: 10. Per germline, CDR1 MDHEN and CDR2 SYDVKM. The CDR3 contains 15 residues. Here the CDR3 DNA reads TGTGCCAGCAGGCCCTTTAGCGGGGGGGCTTCCGAGCAGTACTTC. It is translated as CASRPFSGGASEQYF. The full variable domain, in which reference TRBV28 and TRBJ2-7 provide the parts outside the CDR3, is DVKVTQSSRYLVKRTGEKVFLECVQDMDHENMFWYRQDPGLGLRLIYFSYDVKMKEKGDIPEGYSVSREKKERFSLILESASTNQTSMYLCASRPFSGGASEQYFGPGTRLTVT.

This sequence joins TRBV4-1 and TRBJ2-1, with D possibly being TRBD2 (6 bases). V shed 1 base and J shed 9 bases, with 22 bases lying between them. The CDR3 totals 17 residues. Germline V CDR1 and CDR2: MGHRA, YSYEKL. The CDR3 protein is CASSQVLGGIRLSEQFF. The DNA of the CDR3 is TGCGCCAGCAGCCAAGTCTTGGGCGGGATACGGTTATCTGAGCAGTTCTTC.

This chain links TRBV5-1 with TRBJ2-3; a possible D gene is TRBD2 (6 bases). The CDR3 runs 15 residues. The germline V gene encodes CDR1 SGHRS and CDR2 YFSETQ. Trimming shortened V by 0 bases and J by 6 bases, and 14 bases separated the two germline ends. CDR3 residues: CASSLEGGNVDTQYF. The DNA of the CDR3 is TGCGCCAGCAGCTTGGAAGGCGGGAACGTGGATACGCAGTATTTT.

This clone was observed a few times. The J gene is TRBJ2-3, the V gene TRBV6-1; D is possibly TRBD1 (5 bases). This CDR3 comprises 12 residues. Trimming removed 6 bases at V and 2 bases at J, with 6 bases between. Looked up from germline, CDR1 is MNHNS and CDR2 is SASEGT. CDR3 bases: TGTGCCAGCAGCAGGGACACAGATACGCAGTATTTT. It yields the protein CASSRDTDTQYF.

This sequence joins TRBV5-6 and TRBJ1-2, with D possibly TRBD1 on 6 matching bases. The germline V gene encodes CDR1 SGHDT and CDR2 YYEEEE. The CDR3 loop spans 17 amino acids. V lost 4 bases and J lost 8, with 27 bases in between. The CDR3 spells CASSPGPTGRGGYGYTF. CDR3 sequence (DNA): TGTGCCAGCAGCCCAGGCCCCACAGGGAGGGGGGGCTACGGCTACACCTTC.

V is TRBV19 and J is TRBJ2-7; 7 bases align to TRBD1. Germline trimming cut 7 bases from V and 2 bases from J; bases unmatched to any gene: 11. CDR3 length equals 15 residues. Per germline, CDR1 LNHDA and CDR2 SQIVND (reference sequence). The DNA of the CDR3 is TGTGCCAGTACCCAAGGGACAGAGGGACCCTACGAGCAGTACTTC. As protein: CASTQGTEGPYEQYF.

The chain uses TRBV13 and TRBJ2-5; D is unresolved. Germline loops: CDR1 PRHDT, CDR2 FYEKMQ (reference sequence). The CDR3 is 14 residues long. V lost 1 base, J lost 5 bases, and 11 bases lay in between. Written as DNA, the CDR3 is TGTGCCAGCAGCTTAGACTCGGCCGGGGAGACCCAGTACTTC. Amino acid sequence: CASSLDSAGETQYF.

The chain is built from TRBV7-9 and TRBJ2-1; D is unclear. The CDR3 contains 13 residues. Germline-derived CDR1 and CDR2 are SEHNR and FQNEAQ (reference sequence). V was shortened by 1 base and J by 5 bases, with 6 bases between the two germline ends. For the CDR3, the DNA is TGTGCCAGCAGCTTAGATCTTGACAATGAGCAGTTCTTC. Amino acid sequence: CASSLDLDNEQFF.

The V gene is TRBV7-9, the J gene TRBJ2-1; 9 bases fit TRBD2. The CDR3 has 16 residues. Germline CDR1 reads SEHNR; CDR2 reads FQNEAQ (reference sequence). J was trimmed by 0 bases and V by 0 bases; bases with no gene match: 0. The CDR3 loop is CASSLASGSSYNEQFF. DNA for the CDR3: TGTGCCAGCAGCTTAGCTAGCGGGAGCTCCTACAATGAGCAGTTCTTC.